One and the same sample provided the 27 T cell receptor beta chains below, sequenced in a study of T cells after yellow fever vaccination. MiXCR, run by TCRdb on the 5' RACE reads, gives a single entry per CDR3 protein. The sample includes 250,000 to 300,000 distinct CDR3 sequences, 5.2% seen only once; the top ten take roughly 3.5%. This specimen consisted of CD4+ T cells sorted from PBMCs, obtained on the day of the yellow fever booster vaccination. These receptors were collected from a man aged 18-30 years who received the YFV17D yellow fever vaccine.

The chain uses TRBV20-1 and TRBJ1-1; D ambiguous. V lost 4 bases to trimming and J lost 8 bases, with 17 bases between them. The CDR3 is 13 residues long. Per germline, CDR1 DFQATT and CDR2 SNEGSKA (reference sequence). The CDR3 loop is CSAKIPETLEAFF. The CDR3 region has the DNA TGCAGTGCTAAAATCCCGGAGACACTAGAAGCTTTCTTT.

This clonotype came up many times. J is TRBJ2-7 and V is TRBV7-9; D is undetermined. This CDR3 has 12 residues. CDR1 SEHNR and CDR2 FQNEAQ come from the germline V gene (reference sequence). Trimming removed 5 bases from V and 2 bases from J, with 7 bases in between. The CDR3 is CASSMDTYEQYV. CDR3 bases: TGTGCCAGCAGCATGGATACCTACGAGCAGTACGTC.

This clonotype was counted many times. The J gene is TRBJ2-4, the V gene TRBV12-3 or TRBV12-4; D possibly corresponds to TRBD1 (6 bases). CDR3 size: 17 residues. Trimming stripped 3 bases from V and 0 bases from J, with 15 bases between. The CDR3 spells CASSFNRVNLAKNIQYF. Written as DNA, the CDR3 is TGTGCCAGCAGTTTCAACAGGGTCAATCTAGCCAAAAACATTCAGTACTTC.

This sequence joins TRBV30 and TRBJ2-7; TRBD1 aligns across 12 bases. Germline V gene sequence: CDR1 GTSNPN, CDR2 SVGIG (reference sequence). With V trimmed by 5 bases and J by 6 bases, 2 bases remained unmatched. This CDR3 comprises 12 residues. CDR3 residues: CAWGDRGREQYF. In nucleotides, the CDR3 is TGTGCCTGGGGGGACAGGGGGCGCGAGCAGTACTTC.

This CDR3 is CASSQPTGTSTSTDTQYF. The DNA for the CDR3 is TGTGCCAGCAGTCAACCCACGGGGACTTCTACTAGCACAGATACGCAGTATTTT. This chain joins TRBV12-3 or TRBV12-4 and TRBJ2-3, with D perhaps matching TRBD2 (6 bases). This CDR3 has 18 residues. V lost 5 bases and J lost 0, with 21 bases in between.

The rearrangement uses TRBV19 and TRBJ2-1, with 7 bases matching TRBD2. This CDR3 is 14 amino acids long. The germline V gene encodes CDR1 LNHDA and CDR2 SQIVND (reference sequence). Unmatched junction bases numbered 4, after V lost 8 bases and J lost 0 bases. CDR3 DNA: TGTGCCAGTTGGGGAGGGTCCTCCTACAATGAGCAGTTCTTC. This translates into CASWGGSSYNEQFF.

This clonotype was observed a handful of times. The rearrangement links TRBV19 to TRBJ1-3; maybe TRBD1 (5 bases). V was clipped by 5 bases and J by 3 bases, with 11 bases between them. Germline CDR1 reads LNHDA; CDR2 reads SQIVND (reference sequence). The CDR3 runs 14 residues. CDR3: CASSSQGLGNTIYF. CDR3 nucleotide sequence: TGTGCCAGTAGTTCGCAGGGTCTTGGAAACACCATATATTTT.

This chain joins TRBV28 and TRBJ2-3, with a possible D match to TRBD2 (6 bases). The CDR3 is 13 amino acids. The germline V gene encodes CDR1 MDHEN and CDR2 SYDVKM. V lost 7 bases and J 1 base, leaving 9 bases between the germline ends. The CDR3 sequence is CASNPSGTDTQYF. The CDR3 nucleotides are TGTGCCAGCAACCCTAGCGGCACAGATACGCAGTATTTT.

The table lists this clonotype with a few counts. J is TRBJ2-7 and V is TRBV3-1; tentative D call: TRBD1 (6 bases). CDR1 is LGHDT and CDR2 is YNNKEL in the germline V gene (reference sequence). Trimming removed 4 bases at V and 2 bases at J, with 15 bases between. The CDR3 is 15 residues long. The CDR3 protein is CASSLPSRGTYEQYF. The CDR3 DNA follows: TGTGCCAGCAGCCTTCCTTCCAGGGGCACCTACGAGCAGTACTTC.

This chain links TRBV18 with TRBJ1-2; D might be TRBD1 (6 bases). The germline V and J ends were trimmed by 3 bases and 0 bases, with 11 bases remaining between them. From germline, CDR1 is KGHSH and CDR2 LQKENI. This CDR3 has 15 amino acids. The CDR3 DNA reads as TGTGCCAGCTCACCCCGGGACACCGCTAACTATGGCTACACCTTC. Translation: CASSPRDTANYGYTF. Looking up the rest from reference TRBV18 and TRBJ1-2 gives the full variable domain: NAGVMQNPRHLVRRRGQEARLRCSPMKGHSHVYWYRQLPEEGLKFMVYLQKENIIDESGMPKERFSAEFPKEGPSILRIQQVVRGDSAAYFCASSPRDTANYGYTFGSGTRLTVV.

Notes on this clonotype: At one end, the junction sequence differs from germline, possibly due to a read error. The chain has TRBV18 and TRBJ2-1; no firm D call. Looked up from germline, CDR1 is KGHSH and CDR2 is LQKENI. The CDR3 is 11 residues long. CDR3 sequence (DNA): TGTGCCAGCTCACCATATGATGAGAAGTTCTTC. Its translation: CASSPYDEKFF.

The chain has TRBV7-2 and TRBJ1-3; 9 bases align to TRBD1. The V gene's germline CDR1 is SGHTA and CDR2 FQGNSA. Trimming took 5 bases from V and 0 from J; bases not matched to a gene: 5. The length of the CDR3 is 16 residues. The CDR3 loop reads CASSQQGATSGNTIYF. CDR3 nucleotide sequence: TGTGCCAGCAGCCAACAGGGGGCCACCTCTGGAAACACCATATATTTT.

In its sample, this clonotype was seen a few times. V usage is TRBV20-1 and J usage is TRBJ2-7; 9 positions match TRBD2. This CDR3 region has 12 residues. From germline, CDR1 is DFQATT and CDR2 SNEGSKA (reference sequence). V trimming: 5 bases; J trimming: 5 bases; junction bases outside the gene matches: 4. The CDR3, as DNA: TGCAGTGCTCTCCTAGCGGGGAACGAGCAGTACGTC. Protein product: CSALLAGNEQYV.

This clonotype was found many times. V is TRBV4-1 and J is TRBJ1-2; possible D gene TRBD1, 5 bases. The germline gives CDR1 MGHRA, CDR2 YSYEKL. Deletions cut 1 base from V and 5 bases from J, with 14 bases between. The CDR3 spans 15 residues. This chain's CDR3 is CASSQGEAGRYGYTF. Written as DNA, the CDR3 is TGCGCCAGCAGCCAAGGGGAGGCAGGGAGATATGGCTACACCTTC.

The V call is TRBV9, the J call TRBJ2-1; D is perhaps TRBD1 (6 bases). In germline, CDR1 is SGDLS, CDR2 YYNGEE. The CDR3 loop spans 14 amino acids. Trimming removed 6 bases at V and 0 bases at J, with 10 bases between. The CDR3: CASTQGTSYNEQFF. In nucleotides, the CDR3 is TGTGCCAGCACCCAGGGGACCTCCTACAATGAGCAGTTCTTC. The full variable domain, completed using reference TRBV9 and TRBJ2-1, is DSGVTQTPKHLITATGQRVTLRCSPRSGDLSVYWYQQSLDQGLQFLIQYYNGEERAKGNILERFSAQQFPDLHSELNLSSLELGDSALYFCASTQGTSYNEQFFGPGTRLTVL.

This clonotype has ten or more counts. The chain is built from TRBV7-2 and TRBJ2-5, with D perhaps given as TRBD1 or TRBD2 (5 bases each). The CDR3 length is 13 residues. The germline V gene encodes CDR1 SGHTA and CDR2 FQGNSA. V dropped 5 bases and J dropped 7 bases, with 14 bases sitting between them. The CDR3 DNA follows: TGTGCCAGCAGCACGGGACCGGAGCGGACCCAGTACTTC. This sequence encodes CASSTGPERTQYF.

This chain joins TRBV7-8 and TRBJ2-7; perhaps TRBD2 as D (5 bases). The CDR3 is 12 amino acids. The V gene's germline CDR1 is SGHVS and CDR2 FQNEAQ. The CDR3 sequence is CASSLGFGEQNV. The CDR3 DNA reads as TGTGCCAGCAGCCTCGGTTTTGGGGAGCAGAACGTC.

This clonotype has only a few counts. V is TRBV12-3 or TRBV12-4 and J is TRBJ1-2; D gene ambiguous. The CDR3 runs to 12 residues. Trimming removed 2 bases from V and 8 bases from J, with 9 bases in between. The CDR3: CASSLSARGYTF. The CDR3 bases are TGTGCCAGCAGTTTATCGGCCCGGGGCTACACCTTC.

V gene TRBV20-1 combines with J gene TRBJ2-1, with 9 bases identical to TRBD2. The CDR3 runs to 14 residues. Germline V gene sequence: CDR1 DFQATT, CDR2 SNEGSKA (reference sequence). Germline trimming cut 8 bases from V and 6 bases from J; bases unmatched to any gene: 11. In nucleotides, the CDR3 is TGCAGTCCCTGGCCTGCGGGGGGGACCAATGAGCAGTTCTTC. It specifies CSPWPAGGTNEQFF.

This clonotype appeared many times. J is TRBJ2-2 and V is TRBV29-1; the D gene could be TRBD1 or TRBD2 (5 bases each). Germline-derived CDR1 and CDR2 are SQVTM and ANQGSEA. The V end was cut by 7 bases, the J end by 4 bases, with 28 bases between. This CDR3 is 18 amino acids long. The CDR3 here is CSARTGTGWTPTTGELFF. The CDR3, as DNA: TGCAGCGCGCGAACGGGGACCGGGTGGACACCGACCACCGGGGAGCTGTTTTTT.

The chain uses TRBV24-1 and TRBJ1-2; possible D gene TRBD1, 5 bases. CDR1 is KGHDR and CDR2 is SFDVKD in the germline V gene. The CDR3 length is 13 residues. Deletions cut 3 bases from V and 7 bases from J, with 11 bases between. The CDR3, as DNA: TGTGCCACCAGTGATGGAAGGGGCGGTGGCTACACCTTC. Protein: CATSDGRGGGYTF.

This clonotype came up a few times. The rearrangement joins TRBV4-1 to TRBJ1-5; D remains ambiguous. Germline CDR1 reads MGHRA; CDR2 reads YSYEKL. This CDR3 has 18 amino acids. The germline V and J ends were trimmed by 5 bases and 0 bases, with 20 bases remaining between them. Here the CDR3 DNA reads TGCGCCAGCAGCAAGGGAGTAGCAGACCCTTATAGCAATCAGCCCCAGCATTTT. Translated: CASSKGVADPYSNQPQHF.

This clonotype was recorded at least ten times. The genes are TRBV20-1 and TRBJ1-2, with TRBD1 as a possible D gene (5 bases). Trimming removed 3 bases from V and 6 bases from J, with 11 bases in between. Per germline, CDR1 DFQATT and CDR2 SNEGSKA (reference sequence). This CDR3 contains 12 residues. The CDR3 here is CSASEGPNGYTF. The CDR3 DNA sequence: TGCAGTGCTAGCGAGGGGCCAAATGGCTACACCTTC.

The CDR3 DNA reads as TGCGCCAGCAGCTTGGCCGTGGGGGCGGTATCACCCCTCCACTTT. Translation: CASSLAVGAVSPLHF. The gene calls are TRBV5-1 and TRBJ1-6, with D maybe TRBD1 (6 bases). CDR1 is SGHRS, CDR2 YFSETQ, per germline. Between the trimmed V and J ends, which lost 0 bases and 10 bases, there was a span of 14 bases. The CDR3 is made up of 15 amino acids.

This clonotype has a handful of counts. The rearrangement links TRBV10-3 to TRBJ1-3; D gene ambiguous. The CDR3 contains 13 residues. V was shortened by 4 bases and J by 4 bases, with 8 bases between the two germline ends. Germline assignment: CDR1 ENHRY and CDR2 SYGVKD. The CDR3 reads CAISGEPGNTIYF. The CDR3 nucleotides are TGTGCCATCAGTGGGGAGCCGGGAAACACCATATATTTT.

This clonotype was seen many times. The chain employs TRBV2 and TRBJ1-6; D is uncertain. Germline V lookup: CDR1 SNHLY, CDR2 FYNNEI. The V and J ends lost 5 bases and 5 bases respectively, with 10 bases between them. The length of the CDR3 is 14 residues. CDR3 DNA: TGTGCCAGCAGTCTGGACGGGGATAATTCACCCCTCCACTTT. It codes for CASSLDGDNSPLHF.

This chain connects TRBV7-2 to TRBJ1-5; 9 bases fit TRBD1. The germline CDR1 and CDR2 sequences are SGHTA and FQGNSA. J was trimmed by 0 bases and V by 0 bases; bases with no gene match: 3. This CDR3 is 17 amino acids long. This chain's CDR3 is CASSLAWDRVSNQPQHF. As DNA, the CDR3 is TGTGCCAGCAGCTTAGCGTGGGACAGGGTTAGCAATCAGCCCCAGCATTTT. Supplemented by reference TRBV7-2 and TRBJ1-5, the full variable domain reads GAGVSQSPSNKVTEKGKDVELRCDPISGHTALYWYRQSLGQGLEFLIYFQGNSAPDKSGLPSDRFSAERTGGSVSTLTIQRTQQEDSAVYLCASSLAWDRVSNQPQHFGDGTRLSIL.